This T cell receptor (beta chain) originates from a study of T cell responses to AZD1222 COVID-19 vaccine. For the study at large: Second doses were pooled across both intervals (about 4 or about 12 weeks).

On this clone: Its antigen is unidentified. The sample contains more than one DNA sequence encoding this CDR3.

Study outcomes and limitations: Spike-specific TCR breadth and depth grew following two AZD1222 doses. Just a handful of AZD1222 recipients were seropositive at baseline. Most donors were white British and more were female, and clonal diversity was possibly underestimated.

Using immunoSEQ multiplex PCR, the repertoire was profiled, and TCRdb retains in-frame clones only, with some absent. This table holds roughly 81,000 clones, around 90% found once. This CDR3 contains 15 residues. After removal of 1 base from V and 5 bases from J, the junction contained 2 bases not matched to a gene. CDR1 is MGHRA, CDR2 YSYEKL, per germline. The rearrangement uses TRBV4-1 and TRBJ2-7; TRBD2 matches at 13 bases. The source is an adult in good health. The starting material was peripheral blood, obtained on day 0 of AZD1222 vaccination. The CDR3 bases are TGCGCCAGCAGCCAAGTAGGACTAGCGGGAGACGAGCAGTACTTC. Encoded protein: CASSQVGLAGDEQYF.